This entry lists 15 T cell receptor beta chains sequenced from one sample in a study of blood T cell repertoires in COVID-19. The data were produced by immunoSEQ multiplex PCR, yet TCRdb's version contains in-frame clones alone and is incomplete. The table includes about 400,000 clones, 70% to 90% detected once. Material: PBMCs or T cells enriched from blood (not recorded which). The source is a woman aged 18-29 years with acute COVID-19.

This chain uses TRBV30 with TRBJ2-7, with 8 positions matching TRBD1. Germline V gene data show CDR1 as GTSNPN and CDR2 as SVGIG (reference sequence). The CDR3 covers 13 residues. After removal of 1 base from V and 5 bases from J, the junction contained 4 bases not matched to a gene. CDR3 residues: CAWSEGQGNEQYF. The DNA of the CDR3 is TGTGCCTGGAGTGAAGGACAGGGAAACGAGCAGTACTTC. The whole variable domain, remainder taken from reference TRBV30 and TRBJ2-7, is SQTIHQWPATLVQPVGSPLSLECTVEGTSNPNLYWYRQAAGRGLQLLFYSVGIGQISSEVPQNLSASRPQDRQFILSSKKLLLSDSGFYLCAWSEGQGNEQYFGPGTRLTVT.

This clone has only one observation. The chain joins TRBV9 to TRBJ2-1; maybe TRBD2 (5 bases). V lost 3 bases to trimming and J lost 4 bases, with 8 bases between them. The length of the CDR3 is 13 residues. Germline loops: CDR1 SGDLS, CDR2 YYNGEE. The CDR3 sequence: CASSGSAYNEQFF. Written as DNA, the CDR3 is TGTGCCAGCAGCGGTAGCGCTTACAATGAGCAGTTCTTC.

The rearrangement uses TRBV11-1 and TRBJ2-1; unclear D gene. The germline gives CDR1 SGHAT, CDR2 FQDESV (reference sequence). V was pared by 1 base and J by 0 bases, with 4 bases between. The CDR3 loop spans 14 amino acids. The CDR3 region has the DNA TGTGCCAGCAGCTTAGGGAGCTCCTACAATGAGCAGTTCTTC. Translating gives CASSLGSSYNEQFF.

The gene calls are TRBV10-3 and TRBJ2-7; TRBD2 matches at 14 bases. Germline lookup yields CDR1 ENHRY and CDR2 SYGVKD. This CDR3 has 18 amino acids. Unmatched junction bases numbered 11, after V lost 0 bases and J lost 7 bases. The CDR3 bases are TGTGCCATCAGTGAGTCGGGGAAGGGACTAGCGGGAGCGGGGGAGCAGTACTTC. Amino acid sequence: CAISESGKGLAGAGEQYF.

V is TRBV11-2 and J is TRBJ1-4, with D uncertain. Trimming took 1 base from V and 10 from J, leaving 7 bases between them. The CDR3 is made up of 12 amino acids. Germline CDR1 reads SGHAT; CDR2 reads FQNNGV. CDR3 in DNA: TGTGCCAGCAGCTTAGGACTGTCAAAACTGTTTTTT. This gives the protein CASSLGLSKLFF.

This clone was counted once. This chain connects TRBV7-8 to TRBJ1-1, with TRBD1 as a possible D gene (5 bases). The CDR3 length is 16 residues. The germline V and J ends were trimmed by 1 base and 8 bases, with 20 bases remaining between them. Per the germline V gene, CDR1 is SGHVS and CDR2 is FQNEAQ. The CDR3 here is CASSLVRESPKAEAFF. In DNA form, the CDR3 reads TGTGCCAGCAGCTTAGTCAGGGAAAGCCCAAAGGCCGAAGCTTTCTTT.

V and J are TRBV27 and TRBJ1-1; D might be TRBD1 (6 bases). This CDR3 comprises 12 residues. Germline V gene data show CDR1 as MNHEY and CDR2 as SMNVEV (reference sequence). V lost 6 bases, J lost 1 base, and 6 bases lay in between. CDR3 region: CASRQGNTEAFF. In DNA form, the CDR3 reads TGTGCCAGCAGACAGGGGAACACTGAAGCTTTCTTT.

The chain has TRBV5-5 and TRBJ2-3, with D possibly being TRBD2 (7 bases). Germline CDR1 SGHKS, CDR2 YYEKEE (reference sequence). The CDR3 spans 13 residues. V was shortened by 3 bases and J by 5 bases, with 10 bases between the two germline ends. The CDR3 region has the DNA TGTGCCAGCAGCTGGGAGGGGGTAGATACGCAGTATTTT. Translated, it gives CASSWEGVDTQYF. Drawing the rest from reference TRBV5-5 and TRBJ2-3, the complete variable domain is DAGVTQSPTHLIKTRGQQVTLRCSPISGHKSVSWYQQVLGQGPQFIFQYYEKEERGRGNFPDRFSARQFPNYSSELNVNALLLGDSALYLCASSWEGVDTQYFGPGTRLTVL.

The chain combines TRBV3-1 (or the pseudogene TRBV3-2) with TRBJ2-3, with D tentatively TRBD2 (5 bases). From germline, CDR1 is LGHDT and CDR2 YNNKEL (reference sequence). The V and J ends lost 1 base and 6 bases respectively, with 17 bases between them. This CDR3 is 16 amino acids long. CDR3 in amino acids: CASSQGSGYSHDTQYF. CDR3 DNA: TGTGCCAGCAGCCAAGGGAGCGGTTACAGCCACGATACGCAGTATTTT.

V and J are TRBV2 and TRBJ1-1; a weak D match, TRBD1 (6 bases). The CDR3 has 15 amino acids. Trimming cost V 3 bases and J 0 bases, with 11 bases left between them. Germline-derived CDR1 and CDR2 are SNHLY and FYNNEI. CDR3 loop: CASSEGAWMNTEAFF. The DNA for the CDR3 is TGTGCCAGCAGTGAGGGGGCCTGGATGAACACTGAAGCTTTCTTT.

The genes are TRBV25-1 and TRBJ1-5; TRBD1 agrees at 8 bases. J lost 4 bases, V lost 6 bases, and 5 bases had no gene match. The CDR3 is 14 amino acids. CDR1 and CDR2 (germline): MGHDK, SYGVNS. The CDR3: CASRRTGINQPQHF. The CDR3 region has the DNA TGTGCCAGCAGAAGGACAGGGATAAATCAGCCCCAGCATTTT.

The rearrangement uses TRBV9 and TRBJ2-2; TRBD1 matches at 7 bases. The CDR3 runs to 13 residues. Germline V gene data show CDR1 as SGDLS and CDR2 as YYNGEE. Trimming took 4 bases from V and 7 from J; bases not matched to a gene: 4. The DNA of the CDR3 is TGTGCCAGCAGCCCGACAGGGTTCGGGGAGCTGTTTTTT. Its translation: CASSPTGFGELFF. Supplemented by reference TRBV9 and TRBJ2-2, the full variable domain reads DSGVTQTPKHLITATGQRVTLRCSPRSGDLSVYWYQQSLDQGLQFLIQYYNGEERAKGNILERFSAQQFPDLHSELNLSSLELGDSALYFCASSPTGFGELFFGEGSRLTVL.

The gene calls are TRBV10-3 and TRBJ2-1; D gene uncertain. Per the germline V gene, CDR1 is ENHRY and CDR2 is SYGVKD. The CDR3 is 13 amino acids. Trimming left V 7 bases short and J 5 bases short, with 12 bases between. For the CDR3, the DNA is TGTGCCATCATGAGCATCCGGGACAATGAGCAGTTCTTC. Protein sequence: CAIMSIRDNEQFF.

Regarding this clone: Other DNA sequences in this specimen translate into the identical CDR3. V and J are TRBV7-9 and TRBJ1-2, with D unclear. The CDR3 has 14 amino acids. In germline, CDR1 is SEHNR, CDR2 FQNEAQ (reference sequence). Trimming removed 1 base at V and 0 bases at J, with 6 bases between. This CDR3 reads CASSLGAANYGYTF. DNA for the CDR3: TGTGCCAGCAGCTTAGGCGCGGCTAACTATGGCTACACCTTC.

The chain is built from TRBV27 and TRBJ2-7; TRBD1 matches 7 bases. Per the germline V gene, CDR1 is MNHEY and CDR2 is SMNVEV (reference sequence). V lost 2 bases, J lost 0 bases, and 7 bases stayed unmatched. The CDR3 is 16 amino acids. The CDR3 here is CASSLGGQLNSYEQYF. The CDR3 DNA is TGTGCCAGCAGTTTAGGGGGACAGCTGAACTCCTACGAGCAGTACTTC.